The 18 T cell receptor beta chains below come from one sample, sequenced in a study of OX40 agonist ivuxolimab in advanced cancers. Using immunoSEQ multiplex PCR, the repertoire was profiled, and TCRdb retains in-frame clones only, with some absent. The sample has fewer than 25,000 clones; roughly four fifths are singletons. Sequences were derived from CD4+ or CD8+ T cells sorted from blood, sampled in a trial of the OX40 agonist ivuxolimab. The source of these receptors is an adult with an advanced solid tumor such as melanoma, head and neck, liver or kidney cancer.

The gene calls are TRBV19 and TRBJ1-1; D is possibly TRBD1 (5 bases). With 6 bases removed from V and 7 bases from J, the gap between germline ends came to 18 bases. The CDR3 totals 14 residues. The germline V gene encodes CDR1 LNHDA and CDR2 SQIVND (reference sequence). CDR3 sequence (DNA): TGTGCCAGTAGCCCCGGGGGGAAGGTACTTGAAGCTTTCTTT. Protein: CASSPGGKVLEAFF.

The chain employs TRBV6-1 and TRBJ1-2; D unresolved. The CDR3 totals 15 residues. Germline V gives CDR1 MNHNS, CDR2 SASEGT. V was trimmed by 6 bases and J by 4 bases, leaving 18 bases between them. DNA of the CDR3: TGTGCCAGCAGCTCACAGATGGGCGGCCCCTATGGCTACACCTTC. It codes for CASSSQMGGPYGYTF.

The chain recombines TRBV7-2 with TRBJ2-2; maybe TRBD1 (5 bases). The V and J ends lost 2 bases and 0 bases respectively, with 13 bases between them. From germline, CDR1 is SGHTA and CDR2 FQGNSA. The CDR3 has 17 residues. CDR3 loop: CASSLILGRANTGELFF. The CDR3 region has the DNA TGTGCCAGCAGCTTAATCTTAGGCAGGGCGAACACCGGGGAGCTGTTTTTT.

This clone has a handful of counts. The V call is TRBV15, the J call TRBJ1-1, with TRBD1 matching over 7 bases. The germline V gene encodes CDR1 LNHNV and CDR2 YYDKDF (reference sequence). CDR3 length: 15 amino acids. V trimming: 1 base; J trimming: 9 bases; junction bases outside the gene matches: 11. The DNA of the CDR3 is TGTGCCACCAGCAGAGTACGGACAGGCCGAACACAAGCTTTCTTT. It codes for CATSRVRTGRTQAFF.

This chain joins TRBV18 and TRBJ1-4; D ambiguous. Trimming stripped 6 bases from V and 8 bases from J, with 16 bases between. The germline V gene has CDR1 KGHSH and CDR2 LQKENI. The CDR3 totals 14 residues. CDR3 protein: CASSPNSPGEKLFF. For the CDR3, the DNA is TGTGCCAGCTCCCCGAACAGTCCGGGGGAAAAACTGTTTTTT. Variable domain in full (rest from reference TRBV18 and TRBJ1-4): NAGVMQNPRHLVRRRGQEARLRCSPMKGHSHVYWYRQLPEEGLKFMVYLQKENIIDESGMPKERFSAEFPKEGPSILRIQQVVRGDSAAYFCASSPNSPGEKLFFGSGTQLSVL.

This rearrangement joins TRBV2 to TRBJ2-3; D may be TRBD1 (6 bases). This CDR3 is 14 amino acids long. The V and J ends lost 6 bases and 2 bases respectively, with 12 bases between them. Per the germline V gene, CDR1 is SNHLY and CDR2 is FYNNEI. The CDR3 DNA follows: TGTGCCAGCAGGAGAGGGGGAAACACAGATACGCAGTATTTT. Encoded protein: CASRRGGNTDTQYF.

V gene TRBV11-3 combines with J gene TRBJ1-3; the D is unclear. Deletions cut 4 bases from V and 4 bases from J, with 8 bases between. The CDR3 has 13 amino acids. Germline V gene lookup returns CDR1 SGHNT and CDR2 YENEEA. Here the CDR3 DNA reads TGTGCCAGCAGCTCCTACATGGGAAACACCATATATTTT. Encoded protein: CASSSYMGNTIYF.

This chain connects TRBV2 to TRBJ1-2; D possibly corresponds to TRBD1 (5 bases). The CDR3 runs 15 residues. Germline V gene lookup returns CDR1 SNHLY and CDR2 FYNNEI. Trimming left V 6 bases short and J 4 bases short, with 18 bases between. CDR3 sequence (DNA): TGTGCCAGCAGAATAGGGGCAGTCGGGGGCTATGGCTACACCTTC. It codes for CASRIGAVGGYGYTF.

J is TRBJ1-3 and V is TRBV4-2, with a possible D match to TRBD1 (5 bases). This CDR3 is 13 amino acids long. The V gene lost 5 bases and the J gene lost 6 bases, with 11 bases spanning the gap. The V gene's germline CDR1 is LGHNA and CDR2 YNFKEQ. The CDR3 DNA reads TGTGCCAGCAGCATTCAGGGCGAAAACACCATATATTTT. Protein sequence: CASSIQGENTIYF.

The chain combines TRBV15 with TRBJ2-7; D gene ambiguous. The germline V and J ends were trimmed by 0 bases and 3 bases, with 6 bases remaining between them. Germline V gene lookup returns CDR1 LNHNV and CDR2 YYDKDF (reference sequence). The CDR3 has 13 amino acids. CDR3 sequence (DNA): TGTGCCACCAGCAGAGACCGAGGCTACGAGCAGTACTTC. This codes for CATSRDRGYEQYF. The complete variable domain, with remaining parts taken from reference TRBV15 and TRBJ2-7, reads DAMVIQNPRYQVTQFGKPVTLSCSQTLNHNVMYWYQQKSSQAPKLLFHYYDKDFNNEADTPDNFQSRRPNTSFCFLDIRSPGLGDTAMYLCATSRDRGYEQYFGPGTRLTVT.

The rearrangement joins TRBV7-2 to TRBJ1-6; TRBD1 matches 7 bases. This CDR3 has 15 residues. CDR1 and CDR2 (germline): SGHTA, FQGNSA. V trimming: 5 bases; J trimming: 6 bases; junction bases outside the gene matches: 7. CDR3 amino acids: CASSPGTATNSPLHF. CDR3 bases: TGTGCCAGCAGCCCTGGGACAGCGACTAATTCACCCCTCCACTTT.

The genes are TRBV5-1 and TRBJ2-4; 8 nucleotides align to TRBD1. CDR3 length: 14 residues. Germline CDR1 is SGHRS and CDR2 is YFSETQ. The V segment lost 9 bases and the J segment 8 bases; nucleotides outside the gene matches: 13. The CDR3 DNA sequence: TGCGCCACCTCCCGAGGGACAGGAGGGGACATTCAGTACTTC. This encodes CATSRGTGGDIQYF.

This chain uses TRBV19 with TRBJ2-7; 9 positions match TRBD1. CDR1 is LNHDA, CDR2 SQIVND, per germline (reference sequence). The V gene end was trimmed by 4 bases and the J gene end by 7 bases; junction bases not matched to a gene: 8. The CDR3 runs 14 residues. The CDR3: CASSNRDRVREQYF. The CDR3 DNA is TGTGCCAGTAGTAACCGGGACAGGGTGAGGGAGCAGTACTTC.

The chain recombines TRBV11-1 with TRBJ2-4; TRBD2 matches 7 bases. CDR1 is SGHAT, CDR2 FQDESV, per germline (reference sequence). The CDR3 runs to 15 residues. J gave up 8 bases and V 2 bases, and 9 bases lay outside the gene matches. For the CDR3, the DNA is TGTGCCAGCAGCTTAATCGTGGGGGGGTTAGACATTCAGTACTTC. Protein product: CASSLIVGGLDIQYF.

The chain is built from TRBV19 and TRBJ1-5; 12 bases map to TRBD1. The CDR3 sequence is 15 residues long. J gave up 7 bases and V 3 bases, and 4 bases lay outside the gene matches. Germline V gives CDR1 LNHDA, CDR2 SQIVND (reference sequence). The CDR3 loop is CASSIGTGGGQPQHF. The CDR3 coding sequence is TGTGCCAGTAGTATCGGGACAGGGGGCGGGCAGCCCCAGCATTTT.

The V call is TRBV7-2, the J call TRBJ2-1, with 10 bases lining up with TRBD1. The germline CDR1 and CDR2 sequences are SGHTA and FQGNSA. J lost 8 bases, V lost 4 bases, and 8 bases had no gene match. The CDR3 length is 15 residues. The CDR3 sequence: CASSSTGGAVDEQFF. The CDR3 coding sequence is TGTGCCAGCAGCTCGACAGGGGGCGCAGTTGATGAGCAGTTCTTC.

The chain couples TRBV7-2 to TRBJ1-6; TRBD1 might be the D (5 bases). V shed 6 bases and J shed 7 bases, with 19 bases lying between them. The V gene's germline CDR1 is SGHTA and CDR2 FQGNSA. The CDR3 spans 16 residues. The CDR3 is CASSKGGPQGNSPLHF. Written as DNA, the CDR3 is TGTGCCAGCAGTAAAGGTGGGCCCCAGGGAAATTCACCCCTCCACTTT.

The V gene is TRBV7-9, the J gene TRBJ2-1, with a weak D call TRBD1 (5 bases). V lost 5 bases, J lost 3 bases, and 17 bases lay in between. CDR1 and CDR2 (germline): SEHNR, FQNEAQ (reference sequence). The CDR3 contains 16 residues. The chain's CDR3 is CASSPPPRGSYNEQFF. CDR3 DNA: TGTGCCAGCAGCCCTCCTCCTAGGGGAAGCTACAATGAGCAGTTCTTC.